The clone carrying this TCR beta chain appeared a single time. Germline V gene sequence: CDR1 SEHNR, CDR2 FQNEAQ (reference sequence). This CDR3 comprises 17 residues. The J segment lost 8 bases and the V segment lost 4 bases, leaving 11 bases of the junction unmatched. The data derive from a study of T cell changes during pregnancy in multiple sclerosis. Data came from immunoSEQ multiplex PCR; TCRdb stores just in-frame clones and leaves some out. The profile shows 45,000 to 50,000 clones, about 92% of them singletons. This chain uses TRBV7-9 with TRBJ2-1; TRBD2 agrees at 13 bases. This sample comprised peripheral blood, obtained in the third trimester of pregnancy. The TCR sequence derives from a female donor with multiple sclerosis, enrolled in a pregnancy study. CDR3 coding DNA: TGTGCCAGCAGCTCCGGACTAGCGGGAGTGGCAGGGGATGAGCAGTTCTTC. Amino acid sequence: CASSSGLAGVAGDEQFF. The full variable domain, with the rest looked up from reference TRBV7-9 and TRBJ2-1, is DTGVSQNPRHKITKRGQNVTFRCDPISEHNRLYWYRQTLGQGPEFLTYFQNEAQLEKSRLLSDRFSAERPKGSFSTLEIQRTEQGDSAMYLCASSSGLAGVAGDEQFFGPGTRLTVL.